This paragraph reports one TCR beta chain. Its antigen is unidentified. The PCR employed 60 Vbeta primers together with 13 Jbeta primers. Original analysis: Later, 80 million or so unique TCR beta chains were counted in an analysis, and about 10 million of them were shared. Assay used: immunoSEQ multiplex PCR; TCRdb lists only in-frame clones, some missing. V, J and clone size reflect that table, while D and trimming were determined from the DNA. Its table records 120,000 to 150,000 clones. V shed 0 bases and J 2 bases; nucleotides not matched to a gene: 7. The CDR3 spans 16 residues. Looked up from germline, CDR1 is SGDLS and CDR2 is YYNGEE. This record comes from a study of cytomegalovirus exposure and HLA in healthy donors. Whole-study results and caveats: The study put 150 to 200 TCR beta chains on its list as cytomegalovirus-associated. In a later analysis, parvovirus B19, influenza, CMV and Epstein-Barr virus appeared linked to several top co-occurrence clusters. As confirmed in vitro, three CMV-associated chains were specific for CMV antigens.

The receptor was derived from a woman aged 45-59 years in good health and CMV-seronegative. The J gene is TRBJ2-5, the V gene TRBV9; 7 nucleotides align to TRBD2. The sample consisted of PBMCs. In nucleotides, the CDR3 is TGTGCCAGCAGCGTAGCCCCTAGCGGCCCACAAGAGACCCAGTACTTC. Residues: CASSVAPSGPQETQYF.